Sequencing of this T cell receptor (beta chain) was carried out in a study of beta chain features in type 1 diabetes. Overall study results and limits: Type 1 diabetes patients had TCRB CDR3s that were shorter (moderately but significantly so) in all four CD4+ subsets.

This clone was observed a single time. The antigen is unknown. TCRB transcripts that were expressed got sequenced, as all of the isolated RNA had been reverse transcribed. TCRdb's table, derived via immunoSEQ multiplex PCR, lists solely in-frame clones and lacks some. The sample consists of 65,000 to 100,000 clones, about a third of them appearing once. CD45RO/CCR7/CD25/CD127/CD95/CD27 sorting isolated CD4+ naive, central memory, regulatory and stem cell-like memory cells. The CDR3 contains 15 residues. Between the trimmed V and J ends, which lost 4 bases and 1 base, there was a span of 11 bases. The germline V gene encodes CDR1 LNHDA and CDR2 SQIVND (reference sequence).

The sample consisted of stem cell memory CD4+ T cells from blood. The chain couples TRBV19 to TRBJ1-3, with a weak D call TRBD1 (5 bases). This TCR derives from a young woman in good health. CDR3 nucleotides: TGTGCCAGTAGTAAGACAGCTCTTTCTGGAAACACCATATATTTT. Residues: CASSKTALSGNTIYF.